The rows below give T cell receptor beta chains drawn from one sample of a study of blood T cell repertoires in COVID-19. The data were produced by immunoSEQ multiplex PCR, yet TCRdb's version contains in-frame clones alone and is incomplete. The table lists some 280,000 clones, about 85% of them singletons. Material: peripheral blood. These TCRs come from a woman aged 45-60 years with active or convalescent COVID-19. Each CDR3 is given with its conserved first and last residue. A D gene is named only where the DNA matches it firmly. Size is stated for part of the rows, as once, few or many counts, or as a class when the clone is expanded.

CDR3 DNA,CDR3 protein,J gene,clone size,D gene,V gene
TGTGCTAGTGGCCGCGGGCTCCAAACCTCTGGAAACACCATATATTTT,CASGRGLQTSGNTIYF,TRBJ1-3,-,-,TRBV12-5
TGTGCCAGCAGCTTCGCGAGTTGGGGCGCATACAATGAGCAGTTCTTC,CASSFASWGAYNEQFF,TRBJ2-1,-,-,TRBV28
TGCGCCAGCAGCCAAGAGGTGTGGACAGGGCAAAACTACGAGCAGTACTTC,CASSQEVWTGQNYEQYF,TRBJ2-7,-,TRBD1,TRBV4-1
TGTGCCAGCTCATCTGGGACTAGCGGGAACGAGCAGTACTTC,CASSSGTSGNEQYF,TRBJ2-7,-,TRBD2,TRBV18
TGTGCCAGCAGTTACTCAGGGAGGTTTGGCTCCGAGCAGTACTTC,CASSYSGRFGSEQYF,TRBJ2-7,-,-,TRBV6-5
TGTGCCAGTGGGCTCCCCGGAGCAGGGAATTCACCCCTCCACTTT,CASGLPGAGNSPLHF,TRBJ1-6,-,-,TRBV19
TGCGCCAGCAGCTTGGAGCTTACCACCGGGGAGCTGTTTTTT,CASSLELTTGELFF,TRBJ2-2,-,-,TRBV5-1
TGCGCCAGCAGCTACCAGGGCTCCGAGCAGTACTTC,CASSYQGSEQYF,TRBJ2-7,-,-,TRBV5-1
TGTGCCTGGAGAGCGAAGGGAGGGAGAAACACTGAAGCTTTCTTT,CAWRAKGGRNTEAFF,TRBJ1-1,-,-,TRBV30
TGTGCCAGCAGGTCTGGGGGGGGCGGGGAACTGTTTTTT,CASRSGGGGELFF,TRBJ1-4,-,-,TRBV28
TGCGCCAGCAGCTCACAGGTAGAGAACACTGAAGCTTTCTTT,CASSSQVENTEAFF,TRBJ1-1,few,-,TRBV5-1
TGCGCCAGCAGTCTAGAGCAGACCAGCACTGAAGCTTTCTTT,CASSLEQTSTEAFF,TRBJ1-1,-,-,TRBV5-1
TGTGCTAGTGGTCTTGGTGGAGGGTCCGGCGGGGAGCTGTTTTTT,CASGLGGGSGGELFF,TRBJ2-2,-,-,TRBV12-5
TGTGCCAGCAGGGGCCGGATAGCGGAGGGGACCCAGCAGTTCTTC,CASRGRIAEGTQQFF,TRBJ2-1,-,-,TRBV2
TGTGCCAGCAGCACAAGACAAGGGGGCTATGGCTACACCTTC,CASSTRQGGYGYTF,TRBJ1-2,few,-,TRBV7-9
TGTGCCAGCAGCGTCACGACAGGGTGGAATTCGTACGAGCAGTACTTC,CASSVTTGWNSYEQYF,TRBJ2-7,many,TRBD1,TRBV11-2
TGTGCCTTGACGTTAAGCGGGAGGAACACCGGGGAGCTGTTTTTT,CALTLSGRNTGELFF,TRBJ2-2,-,TRBD2,TRBV30
TGTGCCAGCAGCCCGCCCAGGGGCGAGATGAACACTGAAGCTTTCTTT,CASSPPRGEMNTEAFF,TRBJ1-1,-,-,TRBV28
TGTGCCAGCAGTTTACAGGGGACCTATGGCTACACCTTC,CASSLQGTYGYTF,TRBJ1-2,-,TRBD1,TRBV2
TGTGCCAGTATGGGGGGATTCGGGATCGGCTACACCTTC,CASMGGFGIGYTF,TRBJ1-2,-,-,TRBV19
TGTGCCAGCAAGCCCCCCCTGGGAGCGGACCAACAAGAGACCCAGTACTTC,CASKPPLGADQQETQYF,TRBJ2-5,once,-,TRBV2
TGTGCCAGCAGCCCCGGACAGGAGTACAATGAGCAGTTCTTC,CASSPGQEYNEQFF,TRBJ2-1,-,TRBD1,TRBV11-3
TGTGCCAGCAGCCAAGAAATTCGGGACAGGGATGAAGCTTTCTTT,CASSQEIRDRDEAFF,TRBJ1-1,-,TRBD1,TRBV3-1/TRBV3-2
TGTGCCAGCTCACCACCCGGTCAGCCCCAGCATTTT,CASSPPGQPQHF,TRBJ1-5,-,-,TRBV18
TGTGCCAGCAGCTTCATCCCCGGGACACAGAATTCTGAAGCTTTCTTT,CASSFIPGTQNSEAFF,TRBJ1-1,-,-,TRBV7-8
TGTGCCAGCAGCTTAGGCGGGAGTACCGGGGAGCTGTTTTTT,CASSLGGSTGELFF,TRBJ2-2,-,TRBD2,TRBV11-2
TGTGCCAGCAGACTAGATGTCGGGGAGCTGTTTTTT,CASRLDVGELFF,TRBJ2-2,-,-,TRBV3-1/TRBV3-2
TGTGCCTGGAGTCAGGCTACGAACACTGAAGCTTTCTTT,CAWSQATNTEAFF,TRBJ1-1,-,-,TRBV30
TGTGCCAGCAGCCAGGCAGGACAGGGGCGAACATACTACGAGCAGTACTTC,CASSQAGQGRTYYEQYF,TRBJ2-7,-,TRBD1,TRBV4-2
TGTGCCAGCAGCTTTGGCGGGACAGGTGGAAACACCATATATTTT,CASSFGGTGGNTIYF,TRBJ1-3,once,TRBD1,TRBV7-9
TGTGCCAGCAGCTCAACCGGGACAGGGACCTGGTACGAGCAGTACTTC,CASSSTGTGTWYEQYF,TRBJ2-7,-,TRBD1,TRBV7-9
TGCGCCAGTCAGGGGGTAGCCAAAAACATTCAGTACTTC,CASQGVAKNIQYF,TRBJ2-4,-,TRBD1,TRBV5-1
TGTGCCAGCAGCCCAGACAGGGGTTTAGGGGAAAAACTGTTTTTT,CASSPDRGLGEKLFF,TRBJ1-4,-,TRBD1,TRBV2
TGTGCCACCAGCAGGTCACTTAGCGGGGGCTTGGGGGAGCAGTTCTTC,CATSRSLSGGLGEQFF,TRBJ2-1,-,TRBD2,TRBV15
TGTGCCAGCAGTTCCCAGGGGGCGGTAGGCTACACCTTC,CASSSQGAVGYTF,TRBJ1-2,-,TRBD1,TRBV28
TGTGCCAGCACGGACAAGGCGAACAATCAGCCCCAGCATTTT,CASTDKANNQPQHF,TRBJ1-5,-,-,TRBV2